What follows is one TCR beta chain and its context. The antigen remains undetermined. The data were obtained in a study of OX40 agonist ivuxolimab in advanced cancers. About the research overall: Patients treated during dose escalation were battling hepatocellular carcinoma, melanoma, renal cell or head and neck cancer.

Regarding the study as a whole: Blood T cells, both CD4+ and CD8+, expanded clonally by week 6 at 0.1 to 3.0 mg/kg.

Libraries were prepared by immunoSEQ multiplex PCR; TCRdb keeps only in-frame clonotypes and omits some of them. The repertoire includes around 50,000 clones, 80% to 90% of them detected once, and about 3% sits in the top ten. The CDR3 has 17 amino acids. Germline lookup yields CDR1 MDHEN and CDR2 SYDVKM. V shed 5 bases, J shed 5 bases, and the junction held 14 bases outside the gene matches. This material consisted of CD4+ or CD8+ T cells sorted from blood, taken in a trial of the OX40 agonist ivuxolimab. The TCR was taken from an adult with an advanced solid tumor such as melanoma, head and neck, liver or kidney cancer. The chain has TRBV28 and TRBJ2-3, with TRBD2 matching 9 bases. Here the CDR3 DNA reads TGTGCCAGCAGTCCCTATCAAGCGGGAGGCCGGGTAGATACGCAGTATTTT. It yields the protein CASSPYQAGGRVDTQYF.